The rows below give T cell receptor beta chains drawn from one sample of a study of blood T cell repertoires in COVID-19. Measured with immunoSEQ multiplex PCR; TCRdb has only the in-frame clones, and not every one. This table has about 200,000 clones, more than 65% appearing once. Sequencing was carried out using peripheral blood. The receptors stem from a man in his fifties or sixties with active or convalescent COVID-19. CDR3s include the opening cysteine and the closing phenylalanine or tryptophan. Fields, in order: V gene, CDR3 length, CDR3 protein.

v_gene: TRBV6-2/TRBV6-3; len: 14; CDR3aa: CASSFAGTGYGYTF
v_gene: TRBV10-3; len: 13; CDR3aa: CAISRPGSTEAFF
v_gene: TRBV6-2/TRBV6-3; len: 15; CDR3aa: CASSYWAGATDTQYF
v_gene: TRBV2; len: 16; CDR3aa: CASSLDRDGANQPQHF
v_gene: TRBV7-3; len: 17; CDR3aa: CASSLFPGQGKNYGYTF
v_gene: TRBV28; len: 13; CDR3aa: CASSRTYPGELFF
v_gene: TRBV19; len: 15; CDR3aa: CASSIGSGQGTEAFF
v_gene: TRBV28; len: 14; CDR3aa: CASSPPGQDNEQFF
v_gene: TRBV7-3; len: 16; CDR3aa: CASRRHRCLCNQPQHF
v_gene: TRBV11-1; len: 13; CDR3aa: CASSSGGYNEQFF
v_gene: TRBV29-1; len: 13; CDR3aa: CSVERGTADEAFF
v_gene: TRBV28; len: 18; CDR3aa: CASSVLGLAGGPEETQYF
v_gene: TRBV28; len: 13; CDR3aa: CASGGETKNIQYF
v_gene: TRBV7-2; len: 15; CDR3aa: CASSHPGQGNTEAFF
v_gene: TRBV18; len: 16; CDR3aa: CASSLGQAATNEKLFF
v_gene: TRBV7-9; len: 15; CDR3aa: CASSPGVVNTGELFF
v_gene: TRBV5-1; len: 16; CDR3aa: CASSSLTGSSGNTIYF
v_gene: TRBV6-4; len: 15; CDR3aa: CASRRSGDSYNEQFF
v_gene: TRBV7-2; len: 14; CDR3aa: CASSLTGISYEQYF